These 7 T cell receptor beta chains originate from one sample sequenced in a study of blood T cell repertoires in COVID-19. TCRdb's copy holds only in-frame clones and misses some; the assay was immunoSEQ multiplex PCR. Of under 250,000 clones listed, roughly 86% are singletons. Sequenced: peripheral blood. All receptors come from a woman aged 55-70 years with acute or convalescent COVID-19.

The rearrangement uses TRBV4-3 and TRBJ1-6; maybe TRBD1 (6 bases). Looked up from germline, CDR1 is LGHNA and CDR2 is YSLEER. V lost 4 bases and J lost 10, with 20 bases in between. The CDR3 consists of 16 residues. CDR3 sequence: CASSPERGGGRSPLHF. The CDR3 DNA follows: TGCGCCAGCAGCCCAGAACGAGGGGGAGGGCGGTCACCCCTCCACTTT.

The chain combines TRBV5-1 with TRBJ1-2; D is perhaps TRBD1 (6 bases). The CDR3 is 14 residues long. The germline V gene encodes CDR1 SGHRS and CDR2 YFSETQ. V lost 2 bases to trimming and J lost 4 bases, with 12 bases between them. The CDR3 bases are TGCGCCAGCAGCTTACAACAGGGCCGCTATGGCTACACCTTC. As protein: CASSLQQGRYGYTF.

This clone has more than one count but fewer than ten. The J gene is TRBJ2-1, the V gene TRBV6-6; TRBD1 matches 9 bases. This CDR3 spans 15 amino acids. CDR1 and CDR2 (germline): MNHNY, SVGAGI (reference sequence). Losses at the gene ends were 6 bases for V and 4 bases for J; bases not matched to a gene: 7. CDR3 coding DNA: TGTGCCAGCAGGCAGACAGGGGGGCTTTACAATGAGCAGTTCTTC. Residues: CASRQTGGLYNEQFF.

The CDR3 reads CASSARTGWQETQYF. The CDR3 DNA reads as TGTGCCAGCAGCGCTAGGACAGGGTGGCAAGAGACCCAGTACTTC. The chain combines TRBV13 with TRBJ2-5; TRBD1 matches at 8 bases. CDR3 size: 15 residues. Germline CDR1 and CDR2: PRHDT and FYEKMQ (reference sequence). Trimming cost V 5 bases and J 2 bases; bases outside gene matches: 7.

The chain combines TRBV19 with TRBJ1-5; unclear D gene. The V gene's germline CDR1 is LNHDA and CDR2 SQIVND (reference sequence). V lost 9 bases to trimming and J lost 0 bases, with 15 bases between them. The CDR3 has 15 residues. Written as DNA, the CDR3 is TGTGCCAGGCTTTTAACGCAGTATAGCAATCAGCCCCAGCATTTT. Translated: CARLLTQYSNQPQHF.

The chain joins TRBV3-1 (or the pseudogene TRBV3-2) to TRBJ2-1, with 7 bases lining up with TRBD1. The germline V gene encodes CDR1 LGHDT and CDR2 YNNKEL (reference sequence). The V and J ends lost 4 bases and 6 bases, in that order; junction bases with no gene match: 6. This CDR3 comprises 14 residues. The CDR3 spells CASSLRQGSNEQFF. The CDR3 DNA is TGTGCCAGCAGCCTCCGACAGGGTTCCAATGAGCAGTTCTTC.

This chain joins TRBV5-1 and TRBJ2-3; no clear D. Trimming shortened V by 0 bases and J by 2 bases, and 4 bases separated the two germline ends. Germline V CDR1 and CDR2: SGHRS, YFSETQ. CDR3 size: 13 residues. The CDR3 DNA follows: TGCGCCAGCAGCTTGGGGCCCACAGATACGCAGTATTTT. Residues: CASSLGPTDTQYF.